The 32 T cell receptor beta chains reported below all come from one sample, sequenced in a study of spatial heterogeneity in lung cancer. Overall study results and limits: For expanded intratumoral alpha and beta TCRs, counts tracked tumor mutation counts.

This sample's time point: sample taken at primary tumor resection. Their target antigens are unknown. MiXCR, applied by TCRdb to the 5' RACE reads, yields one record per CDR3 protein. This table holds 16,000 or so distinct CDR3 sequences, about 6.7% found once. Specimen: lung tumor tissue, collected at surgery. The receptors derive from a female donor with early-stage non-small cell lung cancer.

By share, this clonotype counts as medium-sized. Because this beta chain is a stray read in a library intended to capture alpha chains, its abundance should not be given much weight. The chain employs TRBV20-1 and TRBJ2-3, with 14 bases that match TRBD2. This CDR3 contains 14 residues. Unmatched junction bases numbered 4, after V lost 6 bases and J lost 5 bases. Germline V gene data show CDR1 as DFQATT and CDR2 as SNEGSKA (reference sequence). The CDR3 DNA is TGCAGTGCCGGACTAGCGGGGGGTATAGATACGCAGTATTTT. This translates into CSAGLAGGIDTQYF.

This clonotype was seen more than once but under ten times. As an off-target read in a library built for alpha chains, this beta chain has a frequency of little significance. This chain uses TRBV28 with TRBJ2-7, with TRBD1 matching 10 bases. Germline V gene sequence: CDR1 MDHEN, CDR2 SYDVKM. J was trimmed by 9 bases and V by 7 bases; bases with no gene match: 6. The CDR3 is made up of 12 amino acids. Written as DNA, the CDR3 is TGTGCCAGCAAGGGACAGGGGTCGTCGCAGTACTTC. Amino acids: CASKGQGSSQYF.

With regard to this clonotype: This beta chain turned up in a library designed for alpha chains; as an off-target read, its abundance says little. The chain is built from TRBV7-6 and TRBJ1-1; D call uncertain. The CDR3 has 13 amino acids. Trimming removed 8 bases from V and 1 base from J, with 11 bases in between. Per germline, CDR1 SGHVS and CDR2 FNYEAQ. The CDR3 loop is CASSIGANTEAFF. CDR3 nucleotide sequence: TGTGCCAGCTCCATAGGAGCGAACACTGAAGCTTTCTTT.

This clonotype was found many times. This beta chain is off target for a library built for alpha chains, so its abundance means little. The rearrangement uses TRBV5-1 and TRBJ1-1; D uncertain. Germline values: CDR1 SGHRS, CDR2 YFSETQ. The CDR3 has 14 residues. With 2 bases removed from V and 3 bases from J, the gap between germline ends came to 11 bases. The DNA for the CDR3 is TGCGCCAGCAGCTTTCTCAAGGCGGACACTGAAGCTTTCTTT. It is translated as CASSFLKADTEAFF.

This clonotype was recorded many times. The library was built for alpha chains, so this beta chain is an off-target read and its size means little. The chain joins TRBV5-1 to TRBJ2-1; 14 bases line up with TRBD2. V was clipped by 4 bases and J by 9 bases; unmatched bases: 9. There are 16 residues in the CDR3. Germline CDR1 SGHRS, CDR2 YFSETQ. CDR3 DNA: TGCGCCAGCAGCGCACTGACTAGCGGGGGGGCCGCTGAGCAGTTCTTC. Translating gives CASSALTSGGAAEQFF.

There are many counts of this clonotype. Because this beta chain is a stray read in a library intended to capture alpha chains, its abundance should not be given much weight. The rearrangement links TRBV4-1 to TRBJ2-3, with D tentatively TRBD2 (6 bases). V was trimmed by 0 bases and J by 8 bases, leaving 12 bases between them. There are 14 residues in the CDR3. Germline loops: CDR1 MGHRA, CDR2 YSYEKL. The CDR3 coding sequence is TGCGCCAGCAGCCAAGATAGTGGAGGGAGTACGCAGTATTTT. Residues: CASSQDSGGSTQYF.

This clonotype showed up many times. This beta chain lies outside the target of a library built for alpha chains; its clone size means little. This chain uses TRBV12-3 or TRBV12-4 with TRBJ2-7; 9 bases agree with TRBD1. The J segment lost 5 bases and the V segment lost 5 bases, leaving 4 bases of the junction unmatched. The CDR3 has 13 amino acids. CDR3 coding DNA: TGTGCCAGCAGTCCACGGACAGGGGACGAGCAGTACTTC. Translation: CASSPRTGDEQYF.

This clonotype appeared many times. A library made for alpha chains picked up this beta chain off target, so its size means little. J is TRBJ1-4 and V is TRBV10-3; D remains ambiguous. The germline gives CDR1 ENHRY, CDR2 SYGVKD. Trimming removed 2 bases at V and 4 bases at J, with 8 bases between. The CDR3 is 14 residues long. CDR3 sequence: CAISELGGNEKLFF. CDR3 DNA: TGTGCCATCAGTGAGCTGGGAGGTAATGAAAAACTGTTTTTT.

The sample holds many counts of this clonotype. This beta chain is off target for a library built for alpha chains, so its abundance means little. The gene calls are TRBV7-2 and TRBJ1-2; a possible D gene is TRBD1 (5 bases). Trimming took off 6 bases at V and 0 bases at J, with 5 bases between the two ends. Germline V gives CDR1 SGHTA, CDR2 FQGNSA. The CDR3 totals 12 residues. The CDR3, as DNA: TGTGCCAGCAGGGGACCTAACTATGGCTACACCTTC. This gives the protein CASRGPNYGYTF. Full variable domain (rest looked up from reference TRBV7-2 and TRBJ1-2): GAGVSQSPSNKVTEKGKDVELRCDPISGHTALYWYRQSLGQGLEFLIYFQGNSAPDKSGLPSDRFSAERTGGSVSTLTIQRTQQEDSAVYLCASRGPNYGYTFGSGTRLTVV.

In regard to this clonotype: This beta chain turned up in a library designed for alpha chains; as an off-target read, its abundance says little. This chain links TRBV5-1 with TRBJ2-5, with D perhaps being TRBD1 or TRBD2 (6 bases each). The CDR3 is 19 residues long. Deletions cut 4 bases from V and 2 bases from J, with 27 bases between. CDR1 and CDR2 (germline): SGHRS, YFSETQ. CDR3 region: CASSREGGQETQRQETQYF. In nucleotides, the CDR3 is TGCGCCAGCAGCCGGGAAGGGGGGCAAGAGACCCAGCGGCAAGAGACCCAGTACTTC.

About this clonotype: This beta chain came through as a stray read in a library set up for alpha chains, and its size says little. The CDR3 sequence: CSAQEGQGYGYTF. CDR3 in DNA: TGCAGTGCTCAAGAGGGGCAGGGGTACGGCTACACCTTC. The gene calls are TRBV20-1 and TRBJ1-2, with a tentative D call TRBD1 (6 bases). Germline CDR1 is DFQATT and CDR2 is SNEGSKA (reference sequence). This CDR3 spans 13 amino acids. The ends were cut back, 5 bases at V and 8 bases at J, with 18 bases in the middle.

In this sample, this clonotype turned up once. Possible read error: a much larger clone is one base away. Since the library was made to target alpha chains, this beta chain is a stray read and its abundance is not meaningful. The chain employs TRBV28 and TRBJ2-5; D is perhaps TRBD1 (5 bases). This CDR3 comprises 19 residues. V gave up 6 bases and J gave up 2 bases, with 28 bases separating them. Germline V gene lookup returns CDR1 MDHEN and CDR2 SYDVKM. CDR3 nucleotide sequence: TGTGCCAGCAGCCGAGGAAACAGTTGGGGCCTAGACCTACAAGAGACCCAGTACTTC. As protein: CASSRGNSWGLDLQETQYF.

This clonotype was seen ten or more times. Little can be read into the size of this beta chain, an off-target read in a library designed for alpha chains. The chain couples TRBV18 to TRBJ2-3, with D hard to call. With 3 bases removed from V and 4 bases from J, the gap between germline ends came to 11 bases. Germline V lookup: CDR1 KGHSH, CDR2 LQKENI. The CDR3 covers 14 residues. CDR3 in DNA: TGTGCCAGCTCACCGCTTAAGCACCCAGATACGCAGTATTTT. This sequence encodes CASSPLKHPDTQYF.

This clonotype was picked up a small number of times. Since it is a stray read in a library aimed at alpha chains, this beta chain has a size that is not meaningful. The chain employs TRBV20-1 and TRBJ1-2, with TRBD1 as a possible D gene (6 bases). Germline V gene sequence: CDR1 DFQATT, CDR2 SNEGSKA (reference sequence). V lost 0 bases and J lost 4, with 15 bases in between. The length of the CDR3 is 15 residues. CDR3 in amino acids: CSARDRGAGFYGYTF. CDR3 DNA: TGCAGTGCTAGAGATCGGGGGGCAGGGTTCTATGGCTACACCTTC.

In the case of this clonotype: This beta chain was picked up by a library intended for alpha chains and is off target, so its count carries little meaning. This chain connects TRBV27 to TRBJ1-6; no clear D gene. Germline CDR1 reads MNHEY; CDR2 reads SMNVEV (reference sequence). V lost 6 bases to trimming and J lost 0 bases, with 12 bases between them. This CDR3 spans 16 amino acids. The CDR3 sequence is CASSLRSSSYNSPLHF. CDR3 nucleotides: TGTGCCAGCAGCCTTCGTTCCAGCTCCTATAATTCACCCCTCCACTTT.

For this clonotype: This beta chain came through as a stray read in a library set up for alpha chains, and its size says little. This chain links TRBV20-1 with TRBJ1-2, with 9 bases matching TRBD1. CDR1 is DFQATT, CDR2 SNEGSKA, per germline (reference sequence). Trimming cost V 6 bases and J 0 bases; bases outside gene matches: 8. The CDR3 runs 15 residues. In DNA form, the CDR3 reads TGCAGTGCGTCTGGGACAGGGAGAACTAACTATGGCTACACCTTC. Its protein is CSASGTGRTNYGYTF.

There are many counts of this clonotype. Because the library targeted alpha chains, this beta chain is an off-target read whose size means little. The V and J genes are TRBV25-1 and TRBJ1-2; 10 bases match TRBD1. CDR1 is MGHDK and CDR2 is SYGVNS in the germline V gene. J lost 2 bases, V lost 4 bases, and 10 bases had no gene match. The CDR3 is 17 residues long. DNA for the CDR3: TGTGCCAGCAGTGGCGGGGACAGGGGTCCCCTCAACTATGGCTACACCTTC. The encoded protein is CASSGGDRGPLNYGYTF.

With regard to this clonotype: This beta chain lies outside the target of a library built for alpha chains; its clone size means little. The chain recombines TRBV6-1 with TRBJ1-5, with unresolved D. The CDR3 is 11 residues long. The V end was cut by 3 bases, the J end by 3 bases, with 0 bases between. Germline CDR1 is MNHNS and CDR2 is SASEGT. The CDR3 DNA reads TGTGCCAGCAGTGACAATCAGCCCCAGCATTTT. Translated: CASSDNQPQHF.

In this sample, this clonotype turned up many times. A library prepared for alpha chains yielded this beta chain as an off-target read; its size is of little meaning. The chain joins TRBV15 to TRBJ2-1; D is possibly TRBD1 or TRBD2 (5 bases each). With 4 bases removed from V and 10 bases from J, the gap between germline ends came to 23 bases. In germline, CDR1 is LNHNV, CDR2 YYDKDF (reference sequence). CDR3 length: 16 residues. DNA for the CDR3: TGTGCCACCAGCACCAGGGACCTCCCGCCTTTCTCGGAGCAGTTCTTC. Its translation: CATSTRDLPPFSEQFF.

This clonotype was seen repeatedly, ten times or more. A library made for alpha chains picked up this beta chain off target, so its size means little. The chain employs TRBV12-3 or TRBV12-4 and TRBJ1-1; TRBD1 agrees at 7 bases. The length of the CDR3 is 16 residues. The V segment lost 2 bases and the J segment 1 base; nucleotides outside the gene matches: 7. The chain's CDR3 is CASSLRNRGPNTEAFF. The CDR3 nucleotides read TGTGCCAGCAGTTTACGGAACAGGGGTCCGAACACTGAAGCTTTCTTT.

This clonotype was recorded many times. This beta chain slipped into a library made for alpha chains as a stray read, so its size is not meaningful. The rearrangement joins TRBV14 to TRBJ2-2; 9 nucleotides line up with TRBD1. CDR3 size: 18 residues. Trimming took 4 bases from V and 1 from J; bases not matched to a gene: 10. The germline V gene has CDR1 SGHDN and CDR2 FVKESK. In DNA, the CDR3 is TGTGCCAGCAGCCCCCCGGGACAGGGACCCCTGAACACCGGGGAGCTGTTTTTT. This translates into CASSPPGQGPLNTGELFF.

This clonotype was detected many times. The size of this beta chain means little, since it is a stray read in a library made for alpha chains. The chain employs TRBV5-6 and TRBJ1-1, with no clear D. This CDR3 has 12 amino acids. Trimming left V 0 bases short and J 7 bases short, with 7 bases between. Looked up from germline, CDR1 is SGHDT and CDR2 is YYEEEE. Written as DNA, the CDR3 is TGTGCCAGCAGCTTGGCGGAGGGTGAAGCTTTCTTT. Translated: CASSLAEGEAFF.

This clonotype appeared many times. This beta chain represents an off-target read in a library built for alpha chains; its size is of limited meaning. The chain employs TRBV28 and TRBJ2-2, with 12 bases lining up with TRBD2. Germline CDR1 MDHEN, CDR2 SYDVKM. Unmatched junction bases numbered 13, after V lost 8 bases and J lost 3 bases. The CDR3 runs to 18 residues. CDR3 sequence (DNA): TGTGCCAGCTGCCTACGCAAATCTAGCGGGGGGGACACCGGGGAGCTGTTTTTT. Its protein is CASCLRKSSGGDTGELFF. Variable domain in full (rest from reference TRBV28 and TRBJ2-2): DVKVTQSSRYLVKRTGEKVFLECVQDMDHENMFWYRQDPGLGLRLIYFSYDVKMKEKGDIPEGYSVSREKKERFSLILESASTNQTSMYLCASCLRKSSGGDTGELFFGEGSRLTVL.

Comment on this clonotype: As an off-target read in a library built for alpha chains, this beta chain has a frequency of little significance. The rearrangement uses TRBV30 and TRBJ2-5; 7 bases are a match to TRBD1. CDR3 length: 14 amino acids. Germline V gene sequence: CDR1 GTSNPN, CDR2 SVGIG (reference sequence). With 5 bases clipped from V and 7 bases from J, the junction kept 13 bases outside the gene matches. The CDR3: CAWGETGIKRTQYF. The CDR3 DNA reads TGTGCCTGGGGTGAGACAGGGATCAAGAGGACCCAGTACTTC.

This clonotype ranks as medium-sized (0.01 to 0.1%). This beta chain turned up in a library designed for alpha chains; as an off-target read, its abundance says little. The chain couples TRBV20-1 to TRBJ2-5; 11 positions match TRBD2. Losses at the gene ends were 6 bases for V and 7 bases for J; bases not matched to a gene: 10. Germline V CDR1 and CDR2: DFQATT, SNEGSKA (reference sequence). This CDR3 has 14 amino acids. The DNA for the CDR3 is TGCAGTGCCCAGATAGCGGGGGGGCCGGGGACCCAGTACTTC. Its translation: CSAQIAGGPGTQYF.

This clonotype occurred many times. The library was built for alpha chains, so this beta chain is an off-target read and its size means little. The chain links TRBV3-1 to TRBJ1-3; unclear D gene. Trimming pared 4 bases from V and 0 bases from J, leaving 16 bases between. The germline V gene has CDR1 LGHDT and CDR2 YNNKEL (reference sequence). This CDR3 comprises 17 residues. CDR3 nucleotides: TGTGCCAGCAGCCGCCTATTCGACGGTGGCTCTGGAAACACCATATATTTT. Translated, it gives CASSRLFDGGSGNTIYF.

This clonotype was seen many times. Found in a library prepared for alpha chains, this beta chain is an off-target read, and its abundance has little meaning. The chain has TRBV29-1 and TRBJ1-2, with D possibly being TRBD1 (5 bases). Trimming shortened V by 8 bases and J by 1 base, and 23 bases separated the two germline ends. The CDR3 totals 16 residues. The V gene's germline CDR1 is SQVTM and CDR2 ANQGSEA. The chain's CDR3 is CSSSGAQSEFNYGYTF. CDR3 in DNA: TGCAGCTCTTCCGGGGCCCAGTCGGAGTTTAACTATGGCTACACCTTC.

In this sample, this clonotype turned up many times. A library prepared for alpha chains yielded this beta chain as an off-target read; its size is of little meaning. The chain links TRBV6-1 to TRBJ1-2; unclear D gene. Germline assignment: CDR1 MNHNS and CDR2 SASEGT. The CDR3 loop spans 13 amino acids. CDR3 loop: CAAEKSFNYGYTF. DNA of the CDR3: TGTGCGGCGGAGAAGAGCTTTAACTATGGCTACACCTTC.

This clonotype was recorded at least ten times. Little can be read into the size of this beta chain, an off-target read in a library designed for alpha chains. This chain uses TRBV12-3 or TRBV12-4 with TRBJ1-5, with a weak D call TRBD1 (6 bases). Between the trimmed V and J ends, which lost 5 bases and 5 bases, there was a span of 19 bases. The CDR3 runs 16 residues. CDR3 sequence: CASSPLGGQGHQPQHF. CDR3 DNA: TGTGCCAGCAGTCCCTTGGGGGGTCAGGGGCATCAGCCCCAGCATTTT.

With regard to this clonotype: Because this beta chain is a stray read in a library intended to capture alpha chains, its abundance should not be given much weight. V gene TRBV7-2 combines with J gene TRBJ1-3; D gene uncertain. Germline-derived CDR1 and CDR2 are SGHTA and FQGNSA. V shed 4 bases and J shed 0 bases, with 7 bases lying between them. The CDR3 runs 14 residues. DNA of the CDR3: TGTGCCAGCAGCTCAGCTAACTCTGGAAACACCATATATTTT. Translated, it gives CASSSANSGNTIYF.

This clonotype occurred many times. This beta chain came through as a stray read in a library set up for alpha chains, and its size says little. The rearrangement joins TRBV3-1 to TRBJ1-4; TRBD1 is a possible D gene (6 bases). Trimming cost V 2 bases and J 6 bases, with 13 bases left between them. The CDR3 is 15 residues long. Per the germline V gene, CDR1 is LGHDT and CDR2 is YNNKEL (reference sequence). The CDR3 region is CASSQNGGADEKLFF. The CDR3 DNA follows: TGTGCCAGCAGCCAAAACGGGGGCGCTGATGAAAAACTGTTTTTT.

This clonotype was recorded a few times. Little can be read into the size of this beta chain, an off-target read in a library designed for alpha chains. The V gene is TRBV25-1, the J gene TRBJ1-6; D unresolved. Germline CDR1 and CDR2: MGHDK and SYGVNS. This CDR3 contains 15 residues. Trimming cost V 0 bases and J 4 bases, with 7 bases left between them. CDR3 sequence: CASSEYRGYNSPLHF. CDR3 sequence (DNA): TGTGCCAGCAGTGAATATCGGGGTTATAATTCACCCCTCCACTTT.